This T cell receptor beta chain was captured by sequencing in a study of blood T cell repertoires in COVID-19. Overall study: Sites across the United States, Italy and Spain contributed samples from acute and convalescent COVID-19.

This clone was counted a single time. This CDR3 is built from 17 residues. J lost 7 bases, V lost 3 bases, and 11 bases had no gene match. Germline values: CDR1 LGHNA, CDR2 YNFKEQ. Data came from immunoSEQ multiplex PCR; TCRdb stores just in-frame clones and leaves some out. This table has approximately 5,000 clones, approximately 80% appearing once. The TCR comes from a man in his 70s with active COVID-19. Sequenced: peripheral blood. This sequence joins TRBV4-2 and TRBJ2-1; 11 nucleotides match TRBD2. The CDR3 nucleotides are TGTGCCAGCAGCCAGGGCTCCGGGACTAGCGGATGGAATGAGCAGTTCTTC. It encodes CASSQGSGTSGWNEQFF.